The 10 T cell receptor beta chains below were found in one sample sequenced in a study of blood T cell repertoires in COVID-19. Clones were sequenced by immunoSEQ multiplex PCR, and TCRdb holds only the in-frame ones, with some missing. The sample contains under 250,000 clones, roughly four fifths of which appear only once. The specimen was peripheral blood. These receptors were taken from a woman in her 70s with acute or convalescent COVID-19.

V and J are TRBV5-1 and TRBJ2-5; 14 nucleotides agree with TRBD2. CDR3 length: 15 amino acids. CDR1 and CDR2 from the germline V gene are SGHRS and YFSETQ. Germline trimming cut 6 bases from V and 2 bases from J; bases unmatched to any gene: 3. The CDR3 here is CASTGLAGGQETQYF. CDR3 coding DNA: TGCGCCAGCACCGGACTAGCGGGGGGTCAAGAGACCCAGTACTTC.

The chain has TRBV4-1 and TRBJ1-3, with unresolved D. The ends were cut back, 0 bases at V and 1 base at J, with 10 bases in the middle. The CDR3 consists of 16 residues. Germline lookup yields CDR1 MGHRA and CDR2 YSYEKL. The CDR3: CASSQDPRVSGNTIYF. As DNA, the CDR3 is TGCGCCAGCAGCCAAGATCCCCGGGTATCTGGAAACACCATATATTTT.

The chain couples TRBV4-2 to TRBJ2-3, with 10 bases that match TRBD2. The J segment lost 2 bases and the V segment lost 1 base, leaving 3 bases of the junction unmatched. This CDR3 is built from 16 residues. Looked up from germline, CDR1 is LGHNA and CDR2 is YNFKEQ. CDR3 amino acids: CASSQGTSGFTDTQYF. The CDR3 DNA reads TGTGCCAGCAGCCAAGGGACTAGCGGCTTCACAGATACGCAGTATTTT.

This clone was found once. The gene calls are TRBV5-5 and TRBJ1-2; D not certain. Trimming cost V 1 base and J 5 bases, with 9 bases left between them. Germline V gene data show CDR1 as SGHKS and CDR2 as YYEKEE (reference sequence). This CDR3 has 13 residues. CDR3: CASSLRGSYGYTF. The CDR3, as DNA: TGTGCCAGCAGCTTGCGGGGTAGTTATGGCTACACCTTC.

This clone occurred once. V usage is TRBV28 and J usage is TRBJ2-7, with TRBD1 matching 7 bases. Germline V lookup: CDR1 MDHEN, CDR2 SYDVKM. The junction had 8 bases not matched to a gene; V was cut back by 7 bases and J by 2 bases. This CDR3 has 14 amino acids. CDR3 residues: CASTPGQAAYEQYF. The CDR3 DNA sequence: TGTGCCAGCACCCCCGGACAGGCGGCCTACGAGCAGTACTTC.

This sequence joins TRBV5-4 and TRBJ2-1; weak D call: TRBD2 (5 bases). The CDR3 covers 17 residues. The germline V gene encodes CDR1 SGHNT and CDR2 YYREEE (reference sequence). The V end was cut by 3 bases, the J end by 1 base, with 17 bases between. The DNA for the CDR3 is TGTGCCAGCAGCTCCTCCGTCCGTGAGGGATCCTACAATGAGCAGTTCTTC. Its protein product is CASSSSVREGSYNEQFF. Variable domain in full (rest from reference TRBV5-4 and TRBJ2-1): ETGVTQSPTHLIKTRGQQVTLRCSSQSGHNTVSWYQQALGQGPQFIFQYYREEENGRGNFPPRFSGLQFPNYSSELNVNALELDDSALYLCASSSSVREGSYNEQFFGPGTRLTVL.

The table lists this clone with a count of one. This chain connects TRBV5-1 to TRBJ2-1, with D maybe TRBD1 (5 bases). The CDR3 spans 14 residues. V lost 4 bases, J lost 3 bases, and 11 bases lay in between. Germline V CDR1 and CDR2: SGHRS, YFSETQ. The CDR3 is CASSHPTDYNEQFF. The CDR3 DNA reads as TGCGCCAGCAGCCACCCGACAGACTACAATGAGCAGTTCTTC.

The chain has TRBV4-3 and TRBJ1-1; 10 positions match TRBD1. The germline CDR1 and CDR2 sequences are LGHNA and YSLEER. This CDR3 has 15 residues. V gave up 0 bases and J gave up 11 bases; unmatched junction bases: 9. For the CDR3, the DNA is TGCGCCAGCAGCCAAGATCTCGGACAGGGGGAGAGGGCTTTCTTT. This encodes CASSQDLGQGERAFF.

This clone was counted a single time. The rearrangement joins TRBV5-1 to TRBJ1-1; D possibly corresponds to TRBD1 (5 bases). The CDR3 spans 14 residues. The V end lost 4 bases, the J end lost 0 bases, and 10 bases lay between the germline ends. CDR1 and CDR2 (germline): SGHRS, YFSETQ. CDR3 DNA: TGCGCCAGCAGCAGCGACAGAATGAACACTGAAGCTTTCTTT. Its translation: CASSSDRMNTEAFF.

V gene TRBV12-3 or TRBV12-4 combines with J gene TRBJ1-1; perhaps TRBD1 as D (5 bases). The CDR3 runs to 13 residues. The ends were cut back, 5 bases at V and 5 bases at J, with 12 bases in the middle. CDR3 sequence (DNA): TGTGCCAGCAGTCCCCCCGGGGGTACTGAAGCTTTCTTT. Translated, it gives CASSPPGGTEAFF.